A selection of T cell receptor beta chains follows, all from one sample in a study of CD8+ T cells in alopecia areata. Produced via immunoSEQ multiplex PCR; TCRdb's table is partial and in-frame only. Of about 150,000 clones in the sample, more than 45% were seen once. The material sequenced was CD4+ T cells sorted from blood. These receptors were collected from a human donor with alopecia areata. The CDR3 runs from the conserved cysteine through the conserved F or W. D genes are given only for firm matches. Size tells how often a clone was seen (once, few, many) or the class of an expanded clone, and some rows leave it out.

-	TRBV4-2	-	TRBJ1-2	TGTGCCAGCAGCCAAGAGGAGGGATCCGACTATGGCTACACCTTC	CASSQEEGSDYGYTF
-	TRBV29-1	-	TRBJ2-5	TGCAGCGTCGCCCAAAGACTCGCCCTAGAGACCCAGTACTTC	CSVAQRLALETQYF
-	TRBV28	-	TRBJ2-2	TGTGCCAGCACCCATAGCAGGGAGCTGTTTTTT	CASTHSRELFF
-	TRBV28	few	TRBJ2-7	TGTGCCAGCAGGAGTGGGCAGGCCTACGAGCAGTACTTC	CASRSGQAYEQYF
-	TRBV7-2	-	TRBJ1-1	TGTGCCAGCAGCTCAGCCAGACGGACCGAAGCTTTCTTT	CASSSARRTEAFF
TRBD2	TRBV5-1	-	TRBJ2-3	TGCGCCAGCAGCCTTAGCGGGAGTAGGGGCACAGATACGCAGTATTTT	CASSLSGSRGTDTQYF
TRBD1	TRBV5-1	-	TRBJ2-4	TGCGCCAGCAGCTGGGACAGGGGGCAAAACATTCAGTACTTC	CASSWDRGQNIQYF
TRBD1	TRBV18	few	TRBJ1-1	TGTGCCAGCTCACCACTCGTCTGGGGGCAGGGGGCAGGGAACACTGAAGCTTTCTTT	CASSPLVWGQGAGNTEAFF
TRBD2	TRBV5-1	few	TRBJ2-7	TGCGCCAGCAGCTTGGGCCTAGCGGGAACGCCTGGACTCTACGAGCAGTACTTC	CASSLGLAGTPGLYEQYF
-	TRBV28	-	TRBJ1-2	TGTGCCAGCAGGCCCACCCCGGGGGGCTCAGACTACACCTTC	CASRPTPGGSDYTF
-	TRBV9	few	TRBJ2-5	TGTGCCAGCACAGCACCCGGAGAGACCCAGTACTTC	CASTAPGETQYF
TRBD1	TRBV27	few	TRBJ2-3	TGTGCCAGCAGATCCGAGGGGGCTAGGGACACAGATACGCAGTATTTT	CASRSEGARDTDTQYF
TRBD1	TRBV29-1	-	TRBJ1-2	TGCAGCGCTATAGACAGGGGCGCCTTATATGGCTACACCTTC	CSAIDRGALYGYTF
-	TRBV29-1	-	TRBJ2-5	TGCAGCGTTGATGCCCTGGGGGCCCAGTACTTC	CSVDALGAQYF
TRBD2	TRBV6-5	-	TRBJ2-3	TGTGCCAGCAGTTACCACCCCGCGGGCAACGGGGGGACGCAGTATTTT	CASSYHPAGNGGTQYF
-	TRBV29-1	few	TRBJ1-4	TGCAGCGTTGAAGACTCGGGAAAACTGTTTTTT	CSVEDSGKLFF
-	TRBV9	-	TRBJ2-4	TGTGCCAGCAGCGTAGCTATCGGGACAAACATTCAGTACTTC	CASSVAIGTNIQYF
-	TRBV28	-	TRBJ1-5	TGTGCCAGCAGTGAGACAGATCAGCCCCAGCATTTT	CASSETDQPQHF
TRBD1	TRBV29-1	-	TRBJ2-7	TGCAGCGTTGTCCGGGACAGCTCCTACGAGCAGTACTTC	CSVVRDSSYEQYF
-	TRBV6-5	few	TRBJ2-3	TGTGCCAGCAGTTCCTTGGGCGGTCGCACAGATACGCAGTATTTT	CASSSLGGRTDTQYF